The 20 T cell receptor beta chains presented below share a single source sample, sequenced in a study of blood T cells in healthy people across ages. Combining a sample-barcoded 5' primer with a J-beta primer mix, a second PCR ran for roughly 7 to 12 cycles. MiXCR was run by TCRdb on the 5' RACE reads, yielding one entry per CDR3 protein. The top ten clones hold 7.7% of a sample with 1.5 million to 2 million distinct CDR3 sequences, 28% of them seen once. Sequencing used blood. Receptor source: a woman in her 30s in good health.

The chain joins TRBV20-1 to TRBJ2-1; 9 nucleotides align to TRBD2. The CDR3 runs 15 residues. After removal of 0 bases from V and 8 bases from J, the junction contained 8 bases not matched to a gene. CDR1 and CDR2 from the germline V gene are DFQATT and SNEGSKA (reference sequence). CDR3 sequence (DNA): TGCAGTGCTAGAGAAGTGGGCGGGGGGGCGGATGAGCAGTTCTTC. Protein product: CSAREVGGGADEQFF.

V and J are TRBV2 and TRBJ2-1, with TRBD2 matching over 7 bases. The length of the CDR3 is 14 residues. From germline, CDR1 is SNHLY and CDR2 FYNNEI. With 6 bases clipped from V and 6 bases from J, the junction kept 8 bases outside the gene matches. CDR3 nucleotides: TGTGCCAGCAGCAGGGAGGGGATATCCAATGAGCAGTTCTTC. Residues: CASSREGISNEQFF.

This clonotype was detected only a few times. The J gene is TRBJ2-2, the V gene TRBV10-2; D uncertain. V gave up 11 bases and J gave up 5 bases, with 12 bases separating them. In germline, CDR1 is WSHSY, CDR2 SAAADI. The CDR3 sequence is 12 residues long. CDR3 residues: CAGRIGTGELFF. The CDR3 DNA reads TGCGCCGGAAGAATCGGGACCGGGGAGCTGTTTTTT.

This clonotype has a count of ten or more. The chain couples TRBV9 to TRBJ2-4; D is undetermined. Looked up from germline, CDR1 is SGDLS and CDR2 is YYNGEE. The V and J ends lost 7 bases and 9 bases respectively, with 5 bases between them. This CDR3 comprises 9 residues. DNA of the CDR3: TGTGCCAGCGTTTGCATTCAGTACTTC. Encoded protein: CASVCIQYF.

The rearrangement links TRBV7-9 to TRBJ2-7; a weak D match, TRBD1 (6 bases). Germline CDR1 SEHNR, CDR2 FQNEAQ (reference sequence). The CDR3 is 13 amino acids. Trimming removed 6 bases at V and 1 base at J, with 10 bases between. The CDR3 is CASRNTGSYEQYF. CDR3 coding DNA: TGTGCCAGCAGGAATACAGGGTCCTACGAGCAGTACTTC. Full variable domain (missing parts from reference TRBV7-9 and TRBJ2-7): DTGVSQNPRHKITKRGQNVTFRCDPISEHNRLYWYRQTLGQGPEFLTYFQNEAQLEKSRLLSDRFSAERPKGSFSTLEIQRTEQGDSAMYLCASRNTGSYEQYFGPGTRLTVT.

The sample holds a few counts of this clonotype. This chain uses TRBV13 with TRBJ2-7; D might be TRBD2 (5 bases). Germline values: CDR1 PRHDT, CDR2 FYEKMQ (reference sequence). This CDR3 has 15 residues. Trimming shortened V by 5 bases and J by 1 base, and 15 bases separated the two germline ends. The CDR3, as DNA: TGTGCCAGCAGCACCGACCCCAGGACTTCCTACGAGCAGTACTTC. This gives the protein CASSTDPRTSYEQYF.

This clonotype was detected ten times or more. CDR3: CASRVEPGATYEQYF. As DNA, the CDR3 is TGCGCCAGCAGGGTAGAGCCAGGGGCCACCTACGAGCAGTACTTC. V gene TRBV5-1 combines with J gene TRBJ2-7, with D perhaps TRBD1 (6 bases). The CDR3 length is 15 residues. CDR1 SGHRS and CDR2 YFSETQ come from the germline V gene. V gave up 5 bases and J gave up 2 bases, with 17 bases separating them.

CDR3 nucleotide sequence: TGCGCCACCCGGGACAGGGGAACCGGGGAGCTGTTTTTT. Translation: CATRDRGTGELFF. The chain combines TRBV5-1 with TRBJ2-2; TRBD1 matches 10 bases. CDR3 length: 13 amino acids. CDR1 is SGHRS and CDR2 is YFSETQ in the germline V gene. The junction had 4 bases not matched to a gene; V was cut back by 9 bases and J by 5 bases.

The J gene is TRBJ2-2, the V gene TRBV20-1; 8 bases match TRBD1. Germline loops: CDR1 DFQATT, CDR2 SNEGSKA (reference sequence). The CDR3 loop spans 15 amino acids. V gave up 6 bases and J gave up 0 bases; unmatched junction bases: 6. The CDR3 loop is CSAISGGANTGELFF. The CDR3 DNA is TGCAGTGCAATCTCAGGGGGCGCGAACACCGGGGAGCTGTTTTTT.

In regard to this clonotype: At one boundary the junction diverges from the germline segment, which might be a read error. The V call is TRBV2, the J call TRBJ2-1; 7 bases are shared with TRBD2. CDR1 SNHLY and CDR2 FYNNEI come from the germline V gene. The CDR3 spans 13 residues. The CDR3 DNA follows: TGCGCCAGCAGTGGGGGGGAAGGCCATGAGCAGTTCTTC. This sequence encodes CASSGGEGHEQFF. Complete variable domain (other parts from reference TRBV2 and TRBJ2-1): EPEVTQTPSHQVTQMGQEVILRCVPISNHLYFYWYRQILGQKVEFLVSFYNNEISEKSEIFDDQFSVERPDGSNFTLKIRSTKLEDSAMYFCASSGGEGHEQFFGPGTRLTVL.

In the case of this clonotype: A much larger clone differs from this one at a single base, so this may be a read error. V is TRBV24-1 and J is TRBJ1-2; D is undetermined. Trimming took 4 bases from V and 7 from J, leaving 9 bases between them. CDR3 length: 12 residues. CDR1 and CDR2 (germline): KGHDR, SFDVKD. CDR3 region: CATSDPGTGYTF. DNA for the CDR3: TGTGCCACCAGTGACCCAGGAACTGGCTACACCTTC.

The rearrangement links TRBV7-2 to TRBJ2-1; maybe TRBD2 (6 bases). The CDR3 totals 15 residues. Between the trimmed V and J ends, which lost 5 bases and 7 bases, there was a span of 18 bases. Germline V lookup: CDR1 SGHTA, CDR2 FQGNSA. In DNA, the CDR3 is TGTGCCAGCAGCCCAGACGGCTCGGAGGGTAATGAGCAGTTCTTC. It specifies CASSPDGSEGNEQFF.

In the case of this clonotype: A much more abundant neighbour one base away suggests this may be a read error. The rearrangement links TRBV10-3 to TRBJ2-7; 8 nucleotides line up with TRBD2. Germline trimming cut 0 bases from V and 7 bases from J; bases unmatched to any gene: 11. Germline loops: CDR1 ENHRY, CDR2 SYGVKD. This CDR3 is built from 16 residues. The CDR3 DNA follows: TGTGCCATCAGTGAGTCGATCACGACTAGCGACAATGAGCAGTACTTC. Translated: CAISESITTSDNEQYF.

The chain employs TRBV3-1 and TRBJ1-2, with D tentatively TRBD1 (5 bases). The CDR3 loop spans 16 amino acids. From germline, CDR1 is LGHDT and CDR2 YNNKEL (reference sequence). V lost 4 bases, J lost 0 bases, and 15 bases lay in between. The CDR3 loop reads CASSPTELGANYGYTF. The CDR3 DNA reads TGTGCCAGCAGCCCCACGGAGTTAGGGGCTAACTATGGCTACACCTTC.

This clonotype was counted between two and nine times. The chain joins TRBV21-1 to TRBJ2-5; TRBD2, the table's D call, was not compared with the DNA. TRBV21-1 is classified as a pseudogene. CDR3 length: 15 amino acids. The CDR3 region has the DNA TGTGCCAGCAGAATCAGCGGCGAAGTTCAAGAGACCCAGTACTTC. This encodes CASRISGEVQETQYF.

The CDR3 sequence is CASSQESLAGLTDTQYF. CDR3 bases: TGTGCCAGCAGCCAAGAGTCCCTAGCGGGGTTAACAGATACGCAGTATTTT. The chain has TRBV3-1 and TRBJ2-3, with 9 bases identical to TRBD2. Germline loops: CDR1 LGHDT, CDR2 YNNKEL (reference sequence). J gave up 3 bases and V 0 bases, and 7 bases lay outside the gene matches. This CDR3 is 17 amino acids long.

This clonotype was counted between two and nine times. V gene TRBV20-1 combines with J gene TRBJ2-7, with 10 bases fitting TRBD2. This CDR3 has 15 amino acids. Unmatched junction bases numbered 10, after V lost 6 bases and J lost 2 bases. CDR1 is DFQATT, CDR2 SNEGSKA, per germline (reference sequence). DNA of the CDR3: TGCAGTGCCCACCCCCCGGGACTAGCGACCTACGAGCAGTACTTC. This translates into CSAHPPGLATYEQYF.

The chain is built from TRBV12-3 or TRBV12-4 and TRBJ2-3; 15 nucleotides agree with TRBD2. V lost 6 bases and J lost 5; bases outside the gene matches: 6. This CDR3 comprises 16 residues. The CDR3 region has the DNA TGTGCCAGCAGAGGACTAGCGGGGGGGCCTAGAGATACGCAGTATTTT. It yields the protein CASRGLAGGPRDTQYF.

There are a few counts of this clonotype. The V call is TRBV11-2, the J call TRBJ2-7, with TRBD1 identical over 9 bases. The CDR3 consists of 16 residues. Trimming at V came to 5 bases and at J to 3 bases, leaving 11 bases not matched to a gene. The germline V gene has CDR1 SGHAT and CDR2 FQNNGV. The DNA of the CDR3 is TGTGCCAGCAGCCCCATGTGGGGACAGGGTAACTACGAGCAGTACTTC. Amino acids: CASSPMWGQGNYEQYF. The full variable domain, with the rest looked up from reference TRBV11-2 and TRBJ2-7, is EAGVAQSPRYKIIEKRQSVAFWCNPISGHATLYWYQQILGQGPKLLIQFQNNGVVDDSQLPKDRFSAERLKGVDSTLKIQPAKLEDSAVYLCASSPMWGQGNYEQYFGPGTRLTVT.

This chain links TRBV2 with TRBJ1-4; the match to TRBD1 covers 8 bases. CDR1 and CDR2 (germline): SNHLY, FYNNEI. V lost 5 bases to trimming and J lost 2 bases; unmatched junction nucleotides: 7. This CDR3 has 16 residues. The CDR3 nucleotides are TGTGCCAGCAGTCTGGACAGGGTGGGCACTAATGAAAAACTGTTTTTT. As protein: CASSLDRVGTNEKLFF.